Given below is one T cell receptor beta chain in context. Its antigen is still unknown. The data are from a study of cytomegalovirus exposure and HLA in healthy donors. Study-wide findings and caveats: Per published reports, the classifier diagnosed cytomegalovirus status with high specificity and sensitivity. The listing of 150 to 200 TCR beta chains classed them as cytomegalovirus-associated.

Sequenced by immunoSEQ multiplex PCR; TCRdb stores in-frame clones only, minus some. The top ten clones hold 6% to 7% of a sample with over 100,000 clones, approximately 87% of them seen once. The ends were cut back, 4 bases at V and 3 bases at J, with 19 bases in the middle. This CDR3 is built from 16 residues. Germline V lookup: CDR1 SGHDT, CDR2 YYEEEE. This chain links TRBV5-6 with TRBJ1-2, with D maybe TRBD1 (6 bases). The sample was PBMCs. The sequence was collected from a woman younger than 30 in good health and CMV-seropositive. CDR3 amino acids: CASSVLQGFGDYGYTF. CDR3 DNA: TGTGCCAGCAGCGTCTTACAGGGTTTTGGAGACTATGGCTACACCTTC.